This TCR beta chain was retrieved from a study of response to subunit inactivated influenza vaccine. Findings and caveats of the study: Each seasonal influenza vaccination recruits few new T cells, the authors suggested.

Per the germline V gene, CDR1 is SGHDT and CDR2 is YYEEEE. CDR3 length: 16 amino acids. A remark on this clonotype: Its target is not known. One end of the junction fails to match germline, which may point to a read error.

Using its own MiXCR run on the RT-PCR reads, TCRdb lists one record per CDR3 protein. The data show hundreds of thousands of distinct CDR3 sequences, 15% to 18% seen once. The clonotype was recovered from a man in his fifties who received an inactivated influenza vaccine. The chain is built from TRBV5-6 and TRBJ1-5; 7 nucleotides agree with TRBD1. The sample here was PBMCs from blood, taken 12 days after vaccination. CDR3 amino acids: CASSSWTGGLNQHQHF. The CDR3 region has the DNA TGTGCCAGCAGCTCGTGGACAGGCGGACTCAATCAGCACCAGCATTTT.